This TCR beta chain was recovered during a study of beta chain features in type 1 diabetes. Study background: Sorted cells numbering approximately 110,000,000 were examined across all samples.

Expressed TCRB transcripts were sequenced because the entire RNA isolate underwent reverse transcription. Generated by immunoSEQ multiplex PCR, the TCRdb table keeps only in-frame clones and is missing some. The table shows 300,000 to 350,000 clones, with 9.3% occurring only once. Whole-study findings and limits: For type 1 diabetes patients, VDJ junctions showed fewer insertions and more deletions. Among patients with Type 1 diabetes, TCRB CDR3s were moderately but significantly shorter in every one of the four CD4+ subsets.

About this clone itself: What it binds is unknown.

The CDR3 length is 14 residues. From germline, CDR1 is SGHTA and CDR2 FQGNSA. V lost 5 bases and J lost 1, with 8 bases in between. The chain carries TRBV7-2 and TRBJ2-2; D ambiguous. The sequence was collected from a man younger than 45 with type 1 diabetes. The material sequenced was central memory CD4+ T cells from blood. The CDR3 nucleotides are TGTGCCAGCAGCCCGGAATTGAACACCGGGGAGCTGTTTTTT. As protein: CASSPELNTGELFF.